The 23 T cell receptor beta chains below come from one sample, sequenced in a study of PD-1 blockade in classical Hodgkin lymphoma. Every single patient, without exception, relapsed after autologous stem cell transplantation, and brentuximab vedotin exposure varied. The assay was immunoSEQ multiplex PCR, and TCRdb's table has in-frame clones only and misses some. This sample carries 50,000 to 65,000 clones, 70% to 90% of them seen once, and the ten largest clones take around 5%. The sample here was peripheral blood mononuclear cells (PBMCs), taken before the second cycle of nivolumab. These receptors originate from a human donor with classical Hodgkin lymphoma.

The rearrangement joins TRBV14 to TRBJ2-3; D gene ambiguous. Looked up from germline, CDR1 is SGHDN and CDR2 is FVKESK. Trimming took 0 bases from V and 10 from J, leaving 11 bases between them. The length of the CDR3 is 13 residues. The DNA of the CDR3 is TGTGCCAGCAGCCAAGATAGAGGTCGGGCGCAGTATTTT. Amino acid sequence: CASSQDRGRAQYF.

This rearrangement joins TRBV5-1 to TRBJ2-1, with 10 bases aligning to TRBD2. The CDR3 covers 16 residues. Germline-derived CDR1 and CDR2 are SGHRS and YFSETQ. The V gene end was trimmed by 3 bases and the J gene end by 7 bases; junction bases not matched to a gene: 10. The CDR3: CASSSTGTSVGNEQFF. In DNA, the CDR3 is TGCGCCAGCAGCTCTACCGGGACTAGCGTGGGGAATGAGCAGTTCTTC.

The chain recombines TRBV27 with TRBJ2-2, with 8 bases identical to TRBD1. The CDR3 has 16 amino acids. J was trimmed by 1 base and V by 6 bases; bases with no gene match: 7. Looked up from germline, CDR1 is MNHEY and CDR2 is SMNVEV (reference sequence). CDR3 residues: CASREGQGKNTGELFF. CDR3 DNA: TGTGCCAGCAGAGAAGGACAGGGAAAGAACACCGGGGAGCTGTTTTTT.

The chain links TRBV19 to TRBJ2-7; D gene uncertain. V lost 7 bases to trimming and J lost 1 base, with 11 bases between them. The germline V gene encodes CDR1 LNHDA and CDR2 SQIVND (reference sequence). The CDR3 loop spans 13 amino acids. As DNA, the CDR3 is TGTGCCAGTAAAGGATACGAGTCCTACGAGCAGTACTTC. It encodes CASKGYESYEQYF.

The V call is TRBV11-2, the J call TRBJ1-3, with 8 bases aligning to TRBD1. This CDR3 is 15 amino acids long. The germline V gene encodes CDR1 SGHAT and CDR2 FQNNGV. V was pared by 5 bases and J by 2 bases, with 5 bases of the junction left unmatched. CDR3 region: CASSPLRGPGNTIYF. CDR3 DNA sequence: TGTGCCAGCAGCCCCCTCAGGGGGCCTGGAAACACCATATATTTT.

The chain recombines TRBV5-1 with TRBJ1-1; no clear D. Trimming removed 3 bases from V and 7 bases from J, with 10 bases in between. This CDR3 has 12 amino acids. Germline assignment: CDR1 SGHRS and CDR2 YFSETQ. In DNA, the CDR3 is TGCGCCAGCAGCTCCCAGCACAGTGAAGCTTTCTTT. This codes for CASSSQHSEAFF.

V usage is TRBV7-9 and J usage is TRBJ1-1; D unclear. The CDR3 length is 13 residues. The V gene lost 0 bases and the J gene lost 4 bases, with 6 bases spanning the gap. The germline V gene encodes CDR1 SEHNR and CDR2 FQNEAQ (reference sequence). In DNA form, the CDR3 reads TGTGCCAGCAGCTTAGCCAAGGGCACTGAAGCTTTCTTT. Its protein is CASSLAKGTEAFF. Together with reference TRBV7-9 and TRBJ1-1, the CDR3 gives the full variable domain: DTGVSQNPRHKITKRGQNVTFRCDPISEHNRLYWYRQTLGQGPEFLTYFQNEAQLEKSRLLSDRFSAERPKGSFSTLEIQRTEQGDSAMYLCASSLAKGTEAFFGQGTRLTVV.

This rearrangement joins TRBV10-3 to TRBJ2-1; possible D gene TRBD1, 8 bases. The CDR3 covers 13 residues. Germline V lookup: CDR1 ENHRY, CDR2 SYGVKD. The ends were cut back, 11 bases at V and 8 bases at J, with 19 bases in the middle. This chain's CDR3 is CASTGGGLDEQFF. The CDR3 coding sequence is TGTGCCTCCACAGGGGGGGGGCTCGATGAGCAGTTCTTC.

The rearrangement joins TRBV5-1 to TRBJ1-1; possible D gene TRBD1, 5 bases. Trimming cost V 4 bases and J 3 bases, with 16 bases left between them. The CDR3 is 15 residues long. Germline V lookup: CDR1 SGHRS, CDR2 YFSETQ. The DNA of the CDR3 is TGCGCCAGCAGCGAGCCGCCGGGGGGTTACACTGAAGCTTTCTTT. Amino acids: CASSEPPGGYTEAFF.

The chain recombines TRBV18 with TRBJ2-7; 10 positions match TRBD2. V was pared by 4 bases and J by 4 bases, with 7 bases of the junction left unmatched. CDR1 is KGHSH, CDR2 LQKENI, per germline. This CDR3 has 15 amino acids. The CDR3 protein is CASSQNSGGFYEQYF. The CDR3 DNA sequence: TGTGCCAGCTCACAAAATAGCGGGGGGTTTTACGAGCAGTACTTC.

V and J are TRBV19 and TRBJ2-1, with D maybe TRBD2 (5 bases). The V and J ends lost 1 base and 0 bases respectively, with 10 bases between them. Per the germline V gene, CDR1 is LNHDA and CDR2 is SQIVND (reference sequence). CDR3 size: 16 residues. Here the CDR3 DNA reads TGTGCCAGTAGTATAGTGGGAGCGAGCTCCTACAATGAGCAGTTCTTC. It translates to CASSIVGASSYNEQFF.

The V call is TRBV27, the J call TRBJ1-1; D gene uncertain. Germline values: CDR1 MNHEY, CDR2 SMNVEV (reference sequence). With 5 bases removed from V and 6 bases from J, the gap between germline ends came to 19 bases. CDR3 size: 15 residues. The CDR3 here is CASSLSLSGVAEAFF. CDR3 sequence (DNA): TGTGCCAGCAGTCTCTCGTTGAGCGGGGTCGCTGAAGCTTTCTTT.

The rearrangement links TRBV11-3 to TRBJ2-2; 8 positions match TRBD1. The CDR3 is 15 amino acids. In germline, CDR1 is SGHNT, CDR2 YENEEA. The junction had 6 bases not matched to a gene; V was cut back by 8 bases and J by 1 base. The CDR3 bases are TGTGCCAGCGGACGGACAGGGCGGAACACCGGGGAGCTGTTTTTT. Translating it yields CASGRTGRNTGELFF.

This chain connects TRBV28 to TRBJ2-2, with D unresolved. Trimming cost V 3 bases and J 5 bases, with 4 bases left between them. CDR3 length: 12 amino acids. CDR1 MDHEN and CDR2 SYDVKM come from the germline V gene. CDR3 coding DNA: TGTGCCAGCAGTTTGCTTACCGGGGAGCTGTTTTTT. Encoded protein: CASSLLTGELFF.

This clone has a single count. J is TRBJ2-3 and V is TRBV10-1; D may correspond to TRBD1 or TRBD2 (5 bases each). Germline V gives CDR1 WNHNN, CDR2 SYGVQD (reference sequence). The CDR3 loop spans 15 amino acids. Trimming cost V 6 bases and J 2 bases, with 15 bases left between them. The CDR3 coding sequence is TGCGCCAGCAGCCAGGGTAGGGGACCCACAGATACGCAGTATTTT. It translates to CASSQGRGPTDTQYF.

The rearrangement links TRBV6-5 to TRBJ2-3, with a possible D match to TRBD1 (5 bases). V lost 6 bases to trimming and J lost 2 bases, with 9 bases between them. This CDR3 has 13 amino acids. From germline, CDR1 is MNHEY and CDR2 SVGAGI. The CDR3 reads CASRQDLTDTQYF. In DNA, the CDR3 is TGTGCCAGCAGACAGGACCTCACAGATACGCAGTATTTT.

The chain links TRBV29-1 to TRBJ1-2, with a weak D call TRBD1 (5 bases). The CDR3 loop spans 12 amino acids. Germline assignment: CDR1 SQVTM and CDR2 ANQGSEA. Deletions cut 7 bases from V and 4 bases from J, with 13 bases between. This CDR3 reads CSARGGAYGYTF. The CDR3 DNA follows: TGCAGCGCTCGAGGTGGGGCCTATGGCTACACCTTC.

This chain links TRBV6-5 with TRBJ2-2, with 11 bases aligning to TRBD2. The CDR3 extends over 14 amino acids. Per germline, CDR1 MNHEY and CDR2 SVGAGI. V was pared by 11 bases and J by 5 bases, with 7 bases of the junction left unmatched. CDR3 coding DNA: TGTGCCGGGGGCCGACTAGCGGGGACCGGGGAGCTGTTTTTT. Residues: CAGGRLAGTGELFF.

With regard to this clone: The sample holds other DNA sequences that translate to the same CDR3. This chain connects TRBV9 to TRBJ1-3; D unresolved. CDR1 SGDLS and CDR2 YYNGEE come from the germline V gene. The CDR3 consists of 12 residues. V gave up 3 bases and J gave up 0 bases, with 1 base separating them. The CDR3 sequence is CASSGSGNTIYF. CDR3 DNA: TGTGCCAGCAGCGGCTCTGGAAACACCATATATTTT.

Turning to this clone: Other DNA sequences in this specimen translate into the identical CDR3. This chain links TRBV6-5 with TRBJ1-1; D unresolved. In germline, CDR1 is MNHEY, CDR2 SVGAGI. CDR3 length: 14 amino acids. Trimming cost V 2 bases and J 2 bases, with 9 bases left between them. The CDR3 DNA reads as TGTGCCAGCAGTTACCGTCAGCTAAACACTGAAGCTTTCTTT. Residues: CASSYRQLNTEAFF.

This clone was detected once. The V gene is TRBV14, the J gene TRBJ2-6; D uncertain. V lost 3 bases to trimming and J lost 0 bases, with 0 bases between them. This CDR3 comprises 13 residues. CDR1 and CDR2 from the germline V gene are SGHDN and FVKESK. DNA for the CDR3: TGTGCCAGCAGCCACTCTGGGGCCAACGTCCTGACTTTC. The encoded protein is CASSHSGANVLTF.

This clone occurred once. The genes are TRBV11-2 and TRBJ2-5, with TRBD2 matching over 11 bases. The CDR3 sequence is 16 residues long. Germline V lookup: CDR1 SGHAT, CDR2 FQNNGV. J was trimmed by 5 bases and V by 5 bases; bases with no gene match: 10. CDR3 sequence: CASSHRSGGAGETQYF. The CDR3 DNA is TGTGCCAGCAGCCACCGTAGCGGGGGGGCGGGTGAGACCCAGTACTTC.

This clone is a singleton in its sample. The CDR3 is CASSVGVGLLGEQYF. CDR3 DNA: TGTGCCAGCAGCGTAGGGGTGGGCCTCCTAGGCGAGCAGTACTTC. The J gene is TRBJ2-7, the V gene TRBV9; D not resolved. This CDR3 is built from 15 residues. Trimming removed 0 bases at V and 6 bases at J, with 16 bases between. Germline V gives CDR1 SGDLS, CDR2 YYNGEE.